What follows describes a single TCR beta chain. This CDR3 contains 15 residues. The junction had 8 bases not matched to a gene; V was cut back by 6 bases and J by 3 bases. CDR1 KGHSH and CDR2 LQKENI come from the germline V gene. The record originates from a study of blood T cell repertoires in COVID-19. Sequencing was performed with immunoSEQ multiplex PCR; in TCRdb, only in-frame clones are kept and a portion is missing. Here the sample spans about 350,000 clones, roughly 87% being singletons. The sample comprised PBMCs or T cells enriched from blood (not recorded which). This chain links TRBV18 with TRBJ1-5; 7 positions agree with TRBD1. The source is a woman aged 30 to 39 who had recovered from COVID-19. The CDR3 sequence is CASSQGQISNQPQHF. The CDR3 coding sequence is TGTGCCAGCTCCCAGGGACAGATATCCAATCAGCCCCAGCATTTT. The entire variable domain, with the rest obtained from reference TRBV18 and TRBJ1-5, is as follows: NAGVMQNPRHLVRRRGQEARLRCSPMKGHSHVYWYRQLPEEGLKFMVYLQKENIIDESGMPKERFSAEFPKEGPSILRIQQVVRGDSAAYFCASSQGQISNQPQHFGDGTRLSIL.